Shown below are 7 T cell receptor beta chains from a single sample sequenced in a study of T cell responses to AZD1222 COVID-19 vaccine. Sequencing used immunoSEQ multiplex PCR; TCRdb keeps in-frame clones, though not all of them. This sample yields some 190,000 clones, of which more than 85% are seen a single time; around 1.6% belongs to the top ten. The sequencing used peripheral blood, collected 28 days after the second AZD1222 dose. The receptors stem from an adult who received the AZD1222 COVID-19 vaccine.

The rearrangement joins TRBV5-4 to TRBJ2-3; 11 bases match TRBD2. Germline V gene lookup returns CDR1 SGHNT and CDR2 YYREEE (reference sequence). J gave up 3 bases and V 3 bases, and 6 bases lay outside the gene matches. This CDR3 spans 16 amino acids. The CDR3 sequence is CASSSLAGGVTDTQYF. The CDR3 coding sequence is TGTGCCAGCAGCTCTCTAGCGGGAGGTGTAACAGATACGCAGTATTTT.

On this clone itself: In the same sample, other DNA sequences code for this CDR3. The chain couples TRBV4-1 to TRBJ2-7, with 7 bases that match TRBD1. Germline loops: CDR1 MGHRA, CDR2 YSYEKL. With V trimmed by 1 base and J by 0 bases, 0 bases remained unmatched. This CDR3 is 14 amino acids long. The CDR3 region is CASSQGQGSYEQYF. CDR3 sequence (DNA): TGCGCCAGCAGCCAAGGACAGGGCTCCTACGAGCAGTACTTC.

This clone appeared once. The V and J genes are TRBV19 and TRBJ2-1; possibly TRBD1 for D (5 bases). CDR1 is LNHDA, CDR2 SQIVND, per germline (reference sequence). The CDR3 contains 13 residues. V lost 6 bases and J 4 bases, leaving 10 bases between the germline ends. CDR3 sequence (DNA): TGTGCCAGTAGCCGAAGACAGTACAATGAGCAGTTCTTC. Translated: CASSRRQYNEQFF.

This clone was recorded once. This chain joins TRBV7-2 and TRBJ1-5; D possibly corresponds to TRBD1 (6 bases). The CDR3 covers 16 residues. Germline CDR1 reads SGHTA; CDR2 reads FQGNSA. Trimming removed 1 base at V and 4 bases at J, with 14 bases between. This CDR3 is CASSLVGGQGNQPQHF. CDR3 sequence (DNA): TGTGCCAGCAGCTTAGTGGGTGGGCAGGGGAATCAGCCCCAGCATTTT.

The CDR3 DNA follows: TGCGCCAGCAGCCAAGATCGGGCGGGCTCCTACAATGAGCAGTTCTTC. As protein: CASSQDRAGSYNEQFF. This chain uses TRBV4-3 with TRBJ2-1; tentatively, D is TRBD2 (5 bases). Germline V gene lookup returns CDR1 LGHNA and CDR2 YSLEER. The V end was cut by 0 bases, the J end by 0 bases, with 9 bases between. The CDR3 totals 16 residues.

This chain uses TRBV5-1 with TRBJ1-4; a possible D gene is TRBD1 (5 bases). V dropped 5 bases and J dropped 7 bases, with 12 bases sitting between them. The CDR3 is 13 amino acids. Germline CDR1 and CDR2: SGHRS and YFSETQ. The CDR3 nucleotides read TGCGCCAGCAGAGAGCAGGGTTTTGAAAAACTGTTTTTT. This gives the protein CASREQGFEKLFF.

V is TRBV6-1 and J is TRBJ2-3; no firm D call. The CDR3 totals 15 residues. CDR1 and CDR2 from the germline V gene are MNHNS and SASEGT. V lost 2 bases and J lost 2, with 11 bases in between. CDR3 DNA sequence: TGTGCCAGCAGTGAAACACAGATTCTCACAGATACGCAGTATTTT. It translates to CASSETQILTDTQYF.